This T cell receptor beta chain was recovered during a study of T cell changes during pregnancy in multiple sclerosis. The assay was immunoSEQ multiplex PCR, and TCRdb's table has in-frame clones only and misses some. The sample consists of 52,000 or so clones, around 90% of them appearing once. The germline CDR1 and CDR2 sequences are LNHDA and SQIVND (reference sequence). The CDR3 has 19 amino acids. V lost 6 bases to trimming and J lost 1 base; unmatched junction nucleotides: 20. The chain employs TRBV19 and TRBJ2-7; 8 bases line up with TRBD1. The source of this sequence is a female donor with multiple sclerosis, enrolled in a pregnancy study. The sequencing here drew on CD4+ T cells from peripheral blood mononuclear cells, taken in the second trimester of pregnancy. The CDR3 loop is CASSWRFGQGGFVSYEQYF. DNA of the CDR3: TGTGCCAGTAGCTGGCGGTTCGGACAGGGTGGCTTTGTATCCTACGAGCAGTACTTC.